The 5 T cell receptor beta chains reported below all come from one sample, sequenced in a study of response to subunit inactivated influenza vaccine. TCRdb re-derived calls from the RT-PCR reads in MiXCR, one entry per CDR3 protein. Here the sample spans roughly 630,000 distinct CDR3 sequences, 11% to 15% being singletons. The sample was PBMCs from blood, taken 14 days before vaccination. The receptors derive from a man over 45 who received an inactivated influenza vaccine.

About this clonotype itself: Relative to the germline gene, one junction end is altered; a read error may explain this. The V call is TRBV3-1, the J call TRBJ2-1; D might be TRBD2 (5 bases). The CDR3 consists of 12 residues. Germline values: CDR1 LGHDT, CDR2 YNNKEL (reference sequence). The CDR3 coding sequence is TGTGCCAGCCGCGAAGAGGGCGGTAGACTGGTCTTC. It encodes CASREEGGRLVF.

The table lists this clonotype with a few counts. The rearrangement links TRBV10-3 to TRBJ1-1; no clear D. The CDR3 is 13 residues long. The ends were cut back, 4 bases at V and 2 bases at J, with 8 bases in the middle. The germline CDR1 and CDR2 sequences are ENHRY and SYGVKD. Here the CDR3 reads CAISVWANTEAFF. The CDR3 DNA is TGTGCCATCAGTGTCTGGGCCAACACTGAAGCTTTCTTT.

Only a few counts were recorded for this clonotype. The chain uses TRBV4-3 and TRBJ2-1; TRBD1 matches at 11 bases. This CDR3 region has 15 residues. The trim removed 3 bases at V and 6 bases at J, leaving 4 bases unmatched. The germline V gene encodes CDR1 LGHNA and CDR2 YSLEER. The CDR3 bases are TGCGCCAGCAGCCAGCCGGGACAGGGGGTCAATGAGCAGTTCTTC. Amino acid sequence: CASSQPGQGVNEQFF.

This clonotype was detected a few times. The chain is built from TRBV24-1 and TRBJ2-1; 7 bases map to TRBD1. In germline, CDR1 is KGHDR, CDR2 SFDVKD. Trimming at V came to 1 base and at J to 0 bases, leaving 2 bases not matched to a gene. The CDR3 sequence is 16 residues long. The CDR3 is CATSDLRTGSYNEQFF. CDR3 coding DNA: TGTGCCACCAGTGATTTAAGGACAGGCTCCTACAATGAGCAGTTCTTC.

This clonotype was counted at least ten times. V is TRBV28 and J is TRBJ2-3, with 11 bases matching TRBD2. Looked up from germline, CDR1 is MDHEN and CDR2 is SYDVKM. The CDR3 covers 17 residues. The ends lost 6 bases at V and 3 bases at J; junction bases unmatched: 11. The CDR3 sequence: CASRVGSGGGVTDTQYF. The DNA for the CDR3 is TGTGCCAGCAGGGTTGGTAGCGGGGGGGGAGTGACAGATACGCAGTATTTT.